A selection of T cell receptor beta chains follows, all from one sample in a study of blood T cell repertoires in COVID-19. Profiling relied on immunoSEQ multiplex PCR, and the TCRdb table lists in-frame clones only, not all of them. The sample has 180,000 or so clones, approximately 80% seen once. What was sequenced was PBMCs or T cells enriched from blood (not recorded which). Every receptor here comes from a woman aged 55 to 70 who had recovered from COVID-19. Each CDR3 is given with its conserved first and last residue. A D gene is named only where the DNA matches it firmly. A clone size is listed for some rows: how often the clone was seen (once, few, many), or a class if it is expanded.

j_call,clone_size,v_call,d_call,cdr3_aa,cdr3_nt
TRBJ2-7,NA,TRBV6-6,NA,CASSYVKFGEQYF,TGTGCCAGCAGTTACGTAAAGTTCGGCGAGCAGTACTTC
TRBJ2-5,NA,TRBV5-1,TRBD2,CASSARPSGGAYRETQYF,TGCGCCAGCAGCGCTAGACCTAGCGGGGGGGCATACAGAGAGACCCAGTACTTC
TRBJ2-5,NA,TRBV4-2,TRBD2,CASSQVLAGQETQYF,TGTGCCAGCAGCCAAGTCCTAGCGGGCCAAGAGACCCAGTACTTC
TRBJ2-1,NA,TRBV10-1,NA,CASSGGQTFNEQFF,TGCGCCAGCAGTGGAGGACAGACCTTTAATGAGCAGTTCTTC
TRBJ1-6,NA,TRBV4-1,TRBD1,CASSQAQGGGGYNSPLHF,TGCGCCAGCAGCCAAGCACAGGGGGGTGGGGGTTATAATTCACCCCTCCACTTT
TRBJ1-2,once,TRBV28,TRBD1,CASRRGLAGGGYGYTF,TGTGCCAGCAGACGAGGCCTGGCAGGGGGCGGCTATGGCTACACCTTC
TRBJ2-2,NA,TRBV7-2,NA,CASSPTRTGELFF,TGTGCCAGCAGCCCCACTCGGACCGGGGAGCTGTTTTTT
TRBJ2-6,few,TRBV28,TRBD1,CASSSDRVTSGRANVLTF,TGTGCCAGCAGTTCGGACAGGGTGACCTCTGGGCGGGCCAACGTCCTGACTTTC
TRBJ1-3,once,TRBV9,NA,CASSPTPGDSGNTIYF,TGTGCCAGCAGCCCTACCCCCGGGGACTCTGGAAACACCATATATTTT
TRBJ2-3,once,TRBV5-1,NA,CASSLGGLNTDTQYF,TGCGCCAGCAGCTTAGGCGGGCTTAACACAGATACGCAGTATTTT
TRBJ1-5,NA,TRBV27,TRBD1,CASSWDRDQPQHF,TGTGCCAGCAGTTGGGACAGGGATCAGCCCCAGCATTTT
TRBJ1-2,once,TRBV28,NA,CASSSPGRDYGYTF,TGTGCCAGCAGTTCCCCGGGGAGGGACTATGGCTACACCTTC
TRBJ2-3,NA,TRBV29-1,NA,CSVDWGGTDTQYF,TGCAGCGTTGACTGGGGGGGCACAGATACGCAGTATTTT
TRBJ2-5,NA,TRBV6-2/TRBV6-3,TRBD2,CASSFQAGGVQETQYF,TGTGCCAGCAGTTTCCAAGCGGGAGGGGTCCAAGAGACCCAGTACTTC
TRBJ2-1,NA,TRBV5-1,NA,CASSSRDEQFF,TGCGCCAGCAGCTCTCGCGATGAGCAGTTCTTC
TRBJ2-7,NA,TRBV5-4,NA,CASSRENRVDYEQYF,TGTGCCAGCAGCCGAGAGAACAGGGTCGACTACGAGCAGTACTTC
TRBJ2-1,NA,TRBV5-1,NA,CASSVATSGNEQFF,TGCGCCAGCAGCGTCGCGACTAGTGGCAATGAGCAGTTCTTC
TRBJ2-1,NA,TRBV9,TRBD2,CASSFSGSSYNEQFF,TGTGCCAGCAGCTTTAGCGGGAGCTCCTACAATGAGCAGTTCTTC
TRBJ2-3,NA,TRBV5-1,TRBD2,CASSLGLAGASDTQYF,TGCGCCAGCAGCTTGGGACTAGCGGGAGCTAGTGATACGCAGTATTTT
TRBJ1-5,many,TRBV7-8,TRBD1,CASSRDRGNQPQHF,TGTGCCAGCAGCCGGGACAGGGGCAATCAGCCCCAGCATTTT
TRBJ1-2,NA,TRBV6-5,TRBD1,CASSQAPRTGYGYTF,TGTGCCAGCAGCCAGGCCCCGAGGACAGGCTATGGCTACACCTTC
TRBJ2-2,many,TRBV18,NA,CASPRKDTGELFF,TGTGCCAGCCCGCGGAAGGACACCGGGGAGCTGTTTTTT
TRBJ1-2,NA,TRBV2,TRBD1,CASRTTGDYGYTF,TGTGCCAGCAGAACGACAGGGGACTATGGCTACACCTTC
TRBJ2-3,NA,TRBV5-1,NA,CASSLPLTGENRDTQYF,TGCGCCAGCAGCCTCCCTCTTACCGGAGAAAATAGGGATACGCAGTATTTT
TRBJ2-3,NA,TRBV5-4,TRBD2,CASSPSGRAGGTDTQYF,TGTGCCAGCAGCCCCAGCGGGAGGGCAGGTGGGACAGATACGCAGTATTTT
TRBJ1-2,NA,TRBV5-1,TRBD1,CASSFTLGTGNGYTF,TGCGCCAGCAGCTTCACCCTCGGGACAGGGAATGGCTACACCTTC
TRBJ1-1,NA,TRBV29-1,NA,CSVVRGGRDTEAFF,TGCAGCGTTGTTCGGGGGGGTAGGGACACTGAAGCTTTCTTT
TRBJ2-1,NA,TRBV6-5,NA,CASRSTSYNEQFF,TGTGCCAGCAGGAGTACTAGTTACAATGAGCAGTTCTTC
TRBJ2-5,once,TRBV27,NA,CASSLGWGGRETQYF,TGTGCCAGCAGTTTAGGTTGGGGGGGCCGAGAGACCCAGTACTTC
TRBJ2-1,NA,TRBV19,TRBD2,CASSVSGVSYNEQFF,TGTGCCAGTAGTGTAAGCGGGGTCTCCTACAATGAGCAGTTCTTC
TRBJ2-3,NA,TRBV28,NA,CASSPRFKPYTQYF,TGTGCCAGCAGCCCCAGGTTTAAGCCGTATACGCAGTATTTT
TRBJ1-2,few,TRBV19,NA,CASSDRAQGHYGYTF,TGTGCCAGTAGTGATAGGGCCCAGGGCCACTATGGCTACACCTTC
TRBJ2-3,NA,TRBV7-9,TRBD2,CASSLRISGGGVDTQYF,TGTGCCAGCAGCTTAAGGATCAGCGGGGGAGGGGTAGATACGCAGTATTTT
TRBJ2-2,NA,TRBV10-3,TRBD1,CAISALAPGWGQGRSGELFF,TGTGCCATCAGTGCGTTGGCGCCAGGATGGGGACAGGGAAGATCCGGGGAGCTGTTTTTT
TRBJ1-3,NA,TRBV28,NA,CASTEGGSGNTIYF,TGTGCCAGCACGGAGGGCGGGTCTGGAAACACCATATATTTT
TRBJ2-7,NA,TRBV5-1,NA,CASSLEGDWASGSYF,NA
TRBJ1-1,NA,TRBV6-5,TRBD1,CASSYSYRGGTEAFF,TGTGCCAGCAGTTACAGCTACAGGGGAGGAACTGAAGCTTTCTTT
TRBJ2-1,NA,TRBV7-3,TRBD2,CASSASGSYNEQFF,TGTGCCAGCAGCGCTAGCGGGAGTTACAATGAGCAGTTCTTC
TRBJ2-7,NA,TRBV7-8,TRBD2,CASSLKRLATAEQYF,TGTGCCAGCAGCTTAAAAAGACTAGCGACTGCCGAGCAGTACTTC
TRBJ2-3,few,TRBV7-3,NA,CASSLTSSGTDTQYF,TGTGCCAGCAGCTTGACATCTAGCGGCACAGATACGCAGTATTTT
TRBJ1-1,NA,TRBV10-3,NA,CAIQNRVNTEAFF,TGTGCCATCCAGAACAGGGTGAACACTGAAGCTTTCTTT
TRBJ1-6,NA,TRBV7-6,TRBD1,CASSLGGTGTGGLLPLHF,TGTGCCAGCAGCTTAGGAGGAACCGGGACAGGGGGCTTACTACCCCTCCACTTT
TRBJ1-3,NA,TRBV28,NA,CASSSPSLPSSGNTIYF,TGTGCCAGCAGTTCCCCTAGTCTACCCAGCTCTGGAAACACCATATATTTT
TRBJ1-4,few,TRBV5-1,NA,CASSLVGRVREKLFF,TGCGCCAGCAGCTTGGTGGGCAGGGTGCGGGAAAAACTGTTTTTT
TRBJ1-1,NA,TRBV27,NA,CASRPRETSEAFF,TGTGCCAGCAGGCCCCGGGAAACCTCTGAAGCTTTCTTT